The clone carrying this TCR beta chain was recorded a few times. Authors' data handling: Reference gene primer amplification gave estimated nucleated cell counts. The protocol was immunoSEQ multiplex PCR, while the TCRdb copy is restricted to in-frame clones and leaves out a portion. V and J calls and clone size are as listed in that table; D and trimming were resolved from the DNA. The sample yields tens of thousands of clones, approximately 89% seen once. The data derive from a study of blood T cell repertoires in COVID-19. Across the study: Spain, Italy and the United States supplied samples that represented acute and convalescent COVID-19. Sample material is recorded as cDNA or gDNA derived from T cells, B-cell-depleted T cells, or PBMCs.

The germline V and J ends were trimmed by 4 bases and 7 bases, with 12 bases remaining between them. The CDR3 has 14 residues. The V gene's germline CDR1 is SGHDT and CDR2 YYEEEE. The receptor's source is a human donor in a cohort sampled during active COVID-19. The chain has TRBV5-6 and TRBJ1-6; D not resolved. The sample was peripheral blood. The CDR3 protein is CASSLVESNSPLHF. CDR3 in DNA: TGTGCCAGCAGCCTGGTAGAGAGCAATTCACCCCTCCACTTT.